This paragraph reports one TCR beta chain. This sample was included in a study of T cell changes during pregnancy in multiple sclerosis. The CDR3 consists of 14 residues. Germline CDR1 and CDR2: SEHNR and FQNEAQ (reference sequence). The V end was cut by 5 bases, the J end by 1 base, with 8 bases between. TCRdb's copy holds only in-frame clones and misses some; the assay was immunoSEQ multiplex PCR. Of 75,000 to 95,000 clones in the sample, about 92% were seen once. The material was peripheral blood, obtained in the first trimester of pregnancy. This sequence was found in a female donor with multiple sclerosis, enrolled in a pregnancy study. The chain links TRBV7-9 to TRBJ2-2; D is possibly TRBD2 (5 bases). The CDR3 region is CASSSGQNTGELFF. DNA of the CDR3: TGTGCCAGCAGCAGCGGTCAGAACACCGGGGAGCTGTTTTTT.